A single sample is the source of the 22 T cell receptor beta chains below, sequenced in a study of T-cell reconstitution after alpha-beta-depleted transplantation in children. This sample's TCRbeta library carried unique molecular identifier barcodes. TCRdb redid the calling of the PCR reads with MiXCR, one entry per CDR3 protein. Of about 540,000 distinct CDR3 sequences listed, about 17% are singletons. The specimen comprised PBMCs from the stem cell graft donor, sampled from the stem cell graft. The source is a human donor who donated a stem cell graft to a child with acute lymphoblastic leukemia.

This clonotype was counted between two and nine times. J is TRBJ2-1 and V is TRBV29-1, with D possibly TRBD1 on 7 matching bases. CDR3 length: 14 amino acids. V was cut by 7 bases and J by 2 bases, with 15 bases left in between. Per germline, CDR1 SQVTM and CDR2 ANQGSEA. The CDR3 spells CSAPAGTAYNEQFF. The CDR3 region has the DNA TGCAGCGCCCCGGCGGGGACAGCCTACAATGAGCAGTTCTTC.

This clonotype was seen a few times. This chain uses TRBV5-1 with TRBJ2-5; 7 nucleotides agree with TRBD2. The germline V gene has CDR1 SGHRS and CDR2 YFSETQ. CDR3 size: 14 residues. The junction had 3 bases not matched to a gene; V was cut back by 0 bases and J by 4 bases. The CDR3 region is CASSLAPGGETQYF. The DNA of the CDR3 is TGCGCCAGCAGCTTGGCCCCGGGGGGAGAGACCCAGTACTTC.

The V and J genes are TRBV2 and TRBJ2-1; 9 nucleotides match TRBD1. This CDR3 comprises 19 residues. The V and J ends lost 4 bases and 7 bases, in that order; junction bases with no gene match: 20. Germline V gene lookup returns CDR1 SNHLY and CDR2 FYNNEI. The CDR3 DNA is TGTGCCAGCAGTGCCGCTCGCCCGGGGGGACAGGGTTTTGAGAATGAGCAGTTCTTC. Translated, it gives CASSAARPGGQGFENEQFF.

The chain recombines TRBV20-1 with TRBJ2-7, with 10 positions matching TRBD2. The germline CDR1 and CDR2 sequences are DFQATT and SNEGSKA (reference sequence). The CDR3 loop spans 16 amino acids. V shed 3 bases and J 0 bases; nucleotides not matched to a gene: 8. The CDR3 is CSASSSSGSVSYEQYF. CDR3 DNA: TGCAGTGCTAGTTCCTCTAGCGGGAGCGTCTCCTACGAGCAGTACTTC.

This clonotype came up many times. This chain connects TRBV29-1 to TRBJ1-1; no reliable D call. V lost 7 bases and J lost 4, with 10 bases in between. The CDR3 has 11 residues. Germline loops: CDR1 SQVTM, CDR2 ANQGSEA. The CDR3, as DNA: TGCAGCGCCGACATGAGCACTGAAGCTTTCTTT. Its protein is CSADMSTEAFF.

V usage is TRBV6-2 or TRBV6-3 and J usage is TRBJ1-1; 7 nucleotides agree with TRBD1. CDR1 is MNHEY and CDR2 is SVGEGT in the germline V gene. This CDR3 comprises 13 residues. The junction had 5 bases not matched to a gene; V was cut back by 5 bases and J by 5 bases. The CDR3 DNA is TGTGCCAGCAGTAAGGGGGCAGGAACTGAAGCTTTCTTT. Protein product: CASSKGAGTEAFF.

This clonotype was seen only a few times. V is TRBV5-1 and J is TRBJ1-2, with D possibly matching TRBD1 (6 bases). CDR3 size: 14 residues. The germline gives CDR1 SGHRS, CDR2 YFSETQ. The V gene lost 1 base and the J gene lost 8 bases, with 15 bases spanning the gap. The CDR3 spells CASSLSTGVIGYTF. DNA of the CDR3: TGCGCCAGCAGCTTGTCGACAGGAGTAATAGGCTACACCTTC.

CDR3 nucleotides: TGTGCCAGCAGCGACCTGTGGGGGATCTACCAAGAGACCCAGTACTTC. Residues: CASSDLWGIYQETQYF. The J gene is TRBJ2-5, the V gene TRBV3-1; tentatively, D is TRBD1 or TRBD2 (5 bases each). The ends were cut back, 5 bases at V and 0 bases at J, with 16 bases in the middle. Germline V CDR1 and CDR2: LGHDT, YNNKEL (reference sequence). This CDR3 contains 16 residues.

V and J are TRBV27 and TRBJ1-2; D possibly corresponds to TRBD1 (6 bases). Germline V lookup: CDR1 MNHEY, CDR2 SMNVEV (reference sequence). The ends were cut back, 7 bases at V and 2 bases at J, with 20 bases in the middle. The CDR3 runs 16 residues. This CDR3 reads CASTYLGGSLNYGYTF. DNA of the CDR3: TGTGCCAGCACCTACCTAGGGGGTTCTTTAAACTATGGCTACACCTTC.

The rearrangement uses TRBV12-3 or TRBV12-4 and TRBJ1-6; D may be TRBD1 (6 bases). Trimming pared 3 bases from V and 10 bases from J, leaving 10 bases between. CDR3 length: 13 amino acids. As DNA, the CDR3 is TGTGCCAGCAGTTTCGCACAGGGATCACCCCTCCACTTT. Protein: CASSFAQGSPLHF.

This clonotype was seen a handful of times. The chain couples TRBV2 to TRBJ1-1; 7 bases are a match to TRBD1. With 4 bases clipped from V and 5 bases from J, the junction kept 4 bases outside the gene matches. The CDR3 totals 13 residues. Germline V gives CDR1 SNHLY, CDR2 FYNNEI. The CDR3 bases are TGTGCCAGCAGTGGTCAGGGGGAAACTGAAGCTTTCTTT. This encodes CASSGQGETEAFF. The complete variable domain, with remaining parts taken from reference TRBV2 and TRBJ1-1, reads EPEVTQTPSHQVTQMGQEVILRCVPISNHLYFYWYRQILGQKVEFLVSFYNNEISEKSEIFDDQFSVERPDGSNFTLKIRSTKLEDSAMYFCASSGQGETEAFFGQGTRLTVV.

In this sample, this clonotype turned up a few times. V and J are TRBV12-3 or TRBV12-4 and TRBJ1-1; D uncertain. The CDR3 has 13 amino acids. The ends were cut back, 7 bases at V and 1 base at J, with 10 bases in the middle. CDR3 residues: CASKYSANTEAFF. CDR3 nucleotide sequence: TGTGCCAGCAAATACAGTGCGAACACTGAAGCTTTCTTT.

This clonotype was seen only a few times. The chain carries TRBV13 and TRBJ1-2; the D is unclear. Germline assignment: CDR1 PRHDT and CDR2 FYEKMQ (reference sequence). V lost 3 bases, J lost 4 bases, and 18 bases lay in between. This CDR3 has 16 amino acids. Here the CDR3 DNA reads TGTGCCAGCAGCTTTTGGTTGGGAGGAGGTGGCTATGGCTACACCTTC. Amino acid sequence: CASSFWLGGGGYGYTF. Using reference TRBV13 and TRBJ1-2 for the parts outside the CDR3, the full variable domain is AAGVIQSPRHLIKEKRETATLKCYPIPRHDTVYWYQQGPGQDPQFLISFYEKMQSDKGSIPDRFSAQQFSDYHSELNMSSLELGDSALYFCASSFWLGGGGYGYTFGSGTRLTVV.

The chain is built from TRBV12-3 or TRBV12-4 and TRBJ1-2; D gene uncertain. The CDR3 covers 15 residues. The V end was cut by 2 bases, the J end by 4 bases, with 14 bases between. CDR3 residues: CASSLRSKRSYGYTF. The CDR3 region has the DNA TGTGCCAGCAGTTTAAGGTCGAAGAGGAGCTATGGCTACACCTTC.

This clonotype was observed a handful of times. The chain employs TRBV29-1 and TRBJ2-4; D is unclear. Germline CDR1 is SQVTM and CDR2 is ANQGSEA. The V and J ends lost 1 base and 1 base respectively, with 11 bases between them. The CDR3 loop spans 15 amino acids. CDR3 loop: CSVEAADRAKNIQYF. The CDR3 DNA is TGCAGCGTTGAAGCAGCAGACCGGGCCAAAAACATTCAGTACTTC. Full variable domain (outside the CDR3, taken from reference TRBV29-1 and TRBJ2-4): SAVISQKPSRDICQRGTSLTIQCQVDSQVTMMFWYRQQPGQSLTLIATANQGSEATYESGFVIDKFPISRPNLTFSTLTVSNMSPEDSSIYLCSVEAADRAKNIQYFGAGTRLSVL.

With regard to this clonotype: The junction departs from the called germline gene at one end, perhaps through a read error. V and J are TRBV4-1 and TRBJ1-5; a possible D gene is TRBD1 (5 bases). The germline V gene encodes CDR1 MGHRA and CDR2 YSYEKL. This CDR3 is built from 14 residues. The CDR3 is CATSPSRGSQPQHF. The CDR3 DNA reads TGCGCCACCAGCCCTTCGCGGGGGAGTCAGCCCCAGCATTTT.

This clonotype was counted between two and nine times. This chain uses TRBV12-3 or TRBV12-4 with TRBJ2-3; a weak D match, TRBD2 (7 bases). This CDR3 is 16 amino acids long. Trimming removed 1 base at V and 2 bases at J, with 13 bases between. The CDR3 nucleotides read TGTGCCAGCAGTTTAGTGGCGGGGGCCCCCACAGATACGCAGTATTTT. Amino acids: CASSLVAGAPTDTQYF.

This clonotype has more than one count but fewer than ten. The rearrangement joins TRBV29-1 to TRBJ1-2, with D possibly matching TRBD1 (5 bases). The germline V gene encodes CDR1 SQVTM and CDR2 ANQGSEA. Trimming left V 7 bases short and J 8 bases short, with 23 bases between. The length of the CDR3 is 14 residues. As DNA, the CDR3 is TGCAGCGCCCTTGGGGGTTGGGGACTCGGCGGCTACACCTTC. It encodes CSALGGWGLGGYTF. The full variable domain, with the rest looked up from reference TRBV29-1 and TRBJ1-2, is SAVISQKPSRDICQRGTSLTIQCQVDSQVTMMFWYRQQPGQSLTLIATANQGSEATYESGFVIDKFPISRPNLTFSTLTVSNMSPEDSSIYLCSALGGWGLGGYTFGSGTRLTVV.

This clonotype has just a few counts. V and J are TRBV24-1 and TRBJ2-2, with D perhaps TRBD1 (5 bases). The CDR3 consists of 14 residues. The ends were cut back, 6 bases at V and 6 bases at J, with 13 bases in the middle. Germline lookup yields CDR1 KGHDR and CDR2 SFDVKD. This CDR3 reads CATSSRVVPGELFF. As DNA, the CDR3 is TGTGCCACCAGTTCCAGGGTCGTGCCCGGGGAGCTGTTTTTT.

This clonotype was counted between two and nine times. The rearrangement links TRBV6-5 to TRBJ2-1, with D perhaps matching TRBD2 (6 bases). V was trimmed by 2 bases and J by 9 bases, leaving 14 bases between them. The CDR3 covers 14 residues. Germline lookup yields CDR1 MNHEY and CDR2 SVGAGI. CDR3 coding DNA: TGTGCCAGCAGTTACGGGGACTCAAAGTCTGAGCAGTTCTTC. This encodes CASSYGDSKSEQFF.

This clonotype was detected a few times. The chain combines TRBV12-3 or TRBV12-4 with TRBJ2-5; 11 nucleotides match TRBD2. The CDR3 spans 13 residues. The V segment lost 5 bases and the J segment 5 bases; nucleotides outside the gene matches: 1. The CDR3 DNA reads as TGTGCCAGCAGTGCTAGCGGGAGGGAGACCCAGTACTTC. This codes for CASSASGRETQYF.

In this sample, this clonotype turned up a few times. The chain uses TRBV7-9 and TRBJ2-7, with TRBD1 as a possible D gene (5 bases). Germline CDR1 and CDR2: SEHNR and FQNEAQ (reference sequence). The CDR3 has 13 amino acids. V was clipped by 2 bases and J by 4 bases, with 9 bases between them. Here the CDR3 DNA reads TGTGCCAGCAGCTTACCGGCAGGGTACGAGCAGTACTTC. Translating gives CASSLPAGYEQYF. Using reference TRBV7-9 and TRBJ2-7 for the parts outside the CDR3, the full variable domain is DTGVSQNPRHKITKRGQNVTFRCDPISEHNRLYWYRQTLGQGPEFLTYFQNEAQLEKSRLLSDRFSAERPKGSFSTLEIQRTEQGDSAMYLCASSLPAGYEQYFGPGTRLTVT.